The TCR beta chain described here comes from a study of blood T cell repertoires in COVID-19. Across the whole study: Both acute and convalescent COVID-19 samples were obtained from the United States, Italy and Spain. T cells, B-cell-depleted T cells, or PBMCs supplied cDNA or gDNA.

Germline V gene sequence: CDR1 SGDLS, CDR2 YYNGEE. The CDR3 is made up of 14 amino acids. Unmatched junction bases numbered 3, after V lost 5 bases and J lost 1 base. This clone has a single count. As handled by the study authors: How many nucleated cells were present was estimated from reference gene primer amplification. Here immunoSEQ multiplex PCR was the method, and the copy in TCRdb shows in-frame clones only, minus some. The V and J calls and clone size are taken from that table; D and trimming were inferred from the DNA. The sample holds 55,000 to 75,000 clones, over 65% seen once. The chain employs TRBV9 and TRBJ2-7, with 10 bases that match TRBD1. This TCR was sampled from a woman in her 70s with acute or convalescent COVID-19. The sequencing input was peripheral blood. The CDR3 nucleotides are TGTGCCAGCAGTCGACAGGGGGCTTCCTACGAGCAGTACTTC. Translation gives CASSRQGASYEQYF.